This T cell receptor (beta chain) was found in a study of technical replicates of blood from a handful of donors (dated by TCRdb to about 2017). Receptor libraries were prepared by the immunoSEQ multiplex PCR assay. TCRdb took this table from immuneACCESS and kept in-frame rearrangements with V and J called. Such tables lack part of the clones; where checked against another copy, unresolved V genes explain under half of the gap, and the rest is unexplained. Recorded for this sample are about 75,000 clones; around 97% of them occurred a single time. 0.25% to 0.3% of the sample is held by the ten biggest clonotypes. In regard to this clone: Its antigen remains undetermined. No base quality information exists; no much larger clone differs at one position.

The germline V gene sets CDR1 to LGHNA and CDR2 to YSLEER. Trimming takes 0 bases from V and 2 bases from J, and the germline ends sit 17 bases apart. Its CDR3 holds 17 amino acids, cysteine through phenylalanine. CDR3 DNA only is kept here, 51 bases in frame from base 1. The material sequenced was T cells isolated from PBMCs. The chain links TRBV4-3 with TRBJ2-7, with a tentative D gene TRBD1 over 6 matching bases. The clonotype comes from a human donor in good health. The sequenced DNA is TGCGCCAGCAGCCAAGATTTTAGGGCAGGGGTAACCTACGAGCAGTACTTC. Its translation is CASSQDFRAGVTYEQYF.